These 4 T cell receptor beta chains came from one sample sequenced in a study of neurological immune-mediated disorders. The sample's time point: longitudinal time-point 2. Using its own MiXCR run on the 5' RACE reads, TCRdb lists one record per CDR3 protein. The table lists some 48,000 distinct CDR3 sequences, roughly 14% of them singletons. Sequencing input: PBMCs. The origin of the receptors is a male donor with HTLV-1-associated myelopathy (HAM/TSP).

This clonotype was recorded at least ten times. V is TRBV29-1 and J is TRBJ2-1, with TRBD2 matching over 10 bases. The trim removed 1 base at V and 5 bases at J, leaving 5 bases unmatched. The CDR3 loop spans 15 amino acids. CDR1 is SQVTM, CDR2 ANQGSEA, per germline. The CDR3 is CSVEAAGGRDNEQFF. CDR3 nucleotide sequence: TGCAGCGTTGAAGCAGCGGGGGGGCGGGACAATGAGCAGTTCTTC.

This clonotype was detected many times. This chain connects TRBV6-1 to TRBJ1-5; D possibly corresponds to TRBD1 (5 bases). The CDR3 is 13 amino acids. The V end was cut by 8 bases, the J end by 5 bases, with 13 bases between. Looked up from germline, CDR1 is MNHNS and CDR2 is SASEGT. Written as DNA, the CDR3 is TGTGCCAGCTATAGTGGGGGTCATCAGCCCCAGCATTTT. Its translation is CASYSGGHQPQHF.

This clonotype has a count of ten or more. The chain's CDR3 is CASSVVAGGNTEAFF. CDR3 DNA sequence: TGTGCCAGCAGCGTAGTCGCGGGGGGGAACACTGAAGCTTTCTTT. The chain combines TRBV9 with TRBJ1-1, with D perhaps TRBD1 (5 bases). The V end was cut by 0 bases, the J end by 1 base, with 10 bases between. This CDR3 has 15 amino acids. Germline V gene sequence: CDR1 SGDLS, CDR2 YYNGEE. The full variable domain, completed using reference TRBV9 and TRBJ1-1, is DSGVTQTPKHLITATGQRVTLRCSPRSGDLSVYWYQQSLDQGLQFLIQYYNGEERAKGNILERFSAQQFPDLHSELNLSSLELGDSALYFCASSVVAGGNTEAFFGQGTRLTVV.

This clonotype was counted at least ten times. The chain is built from TRBV7-9 and TRBJ1-1; no clear D gene. This CDR3 region has 13 residues. Trimming removed 1 base from V and 2 bases from J, with 5 bases in between. Germline values: CDR1 SEHNR, CDR2 FQNEAQ (reference sequence). The DNA of the CDR3 is TGTGCCAGCAGCTTAGAGTATAACACTGAAGCTTTCTTT. This encodes CASSLEYNTEAFF.